Listed below are T cell receptor beta chains from one sample, sequenced in a study of cytomegalovirus exposure and HLA in healthy donors. Profiled with immunoSEQ multiplex PCR; TCRdb holds only in-frame clones, not every one. The repertoire holds around 64,000 clones, with 75% to 80% as singletons. What was sequenced was PBMCs. The receptors were sampled from a man between 18 and 35 years old in good health and CMV-seropositive. Each CDR3 is given with its conserved first and last residue. D genes are given only for firm matches. The size field is filled for only some rows; it gives once, few, many or a size class.

D gene,V gene,J gene,clone size,CDR3 protein,CDR3 DNA
NA,TRBV6-5,TRBJ1-2,NA,CASSYSTGNNGYTF,TGTGCCAGCAGTTACTCGACAGGAAACAATGGCTACACCTTC
NA,TRBV10-3,TRBJ2-1,NA,CAISESGQGTNEQFF,TGTGCCATCAGTGAATCGGGCCAGGGCACAAATGAGCAGTTCTTC
TRBD2,TRBV4-2,TRBJ2-1,NA,CASSQVWIAGISYNEQFF,TGTGCCAGCAGCCAAGTCTGGATAGCGGGTATCTCCTACAATGAGCAGTTCTTC
TRBD2,TRBV6-5,TRBJ2-1,NA,CASASGLAGYNEQFF,TGTGCCAGCGCCTCGGGACTAGCGGGATACAATGAGCAGTTCTTC
NA,TRBV7-9,TRBJ1-1,NA,CASSFEGKVAEAFF,TGTGCCAGCAGCTTCGAGGGAAAGGTGGCTGAAGCTTTCTTT
TRBD1,TRBV4-2,TRBJ1-2,NA,CASSPDRGIYTF,TGTGCCAGCAGCCCTGACAGGGGAATCTACACCTTC
NA,TRBV13,TRBJ1-5,NA,CASSLHRDQPQHF,TGTGCCAGCAGTTTGCACAGGGACCAGCCCCAGCATTTT
NA,TRBV4-1,TRBJ1-1,NA,CASSQRREEAFF,TGCGCCAGCAGCCAAAGGAGGGAAGAAGCTTTCTTT
TRBD1,TRBV14,TRBJ1-5,NA,CASSQTGGGNQPQHF,TGTGCCAGCAGCCAAACAGGGGGGGGCAATCAGCCCCAGCATTTT
TRBD2,TRBV5-4,TRBJ2-1,NA,CASRSSGGAYNEQFF,TGTGCCAGCAGGTCTAGCGGGGGGGCCTACAATGAGCAGTTCTTC
TRBD1,TRBV9,TRBJ2-5,NA,CASSVGGRQGLETQYF,TGTGCCAGCAGCGTAGGGGGCCGACAGGGATTAGAGACCCAGTACTTC
TRBD1,TRBV2,TRBJ1-5,NA,CASRTGPKGGDQPQHF,TGTGCCAGCAGGACAGGGCCAAAAGGTGGGGATCAGCCCCAGCATTTT
NA,TRBV6-5,TRBJ1-2,many,CASSYNPGGAYGYTF,TGTGCCAGCAGTTACAATCCCGGCGGAGCCTATGGCTACACCTTC
NA,TRBV7-2,TRBJ1-1,NA,CASSLESWGVEAFF,TGTGCCAGCAGCTTAGAAAGTTGGGGGGTCGAAGCTTTCTTT
NA,TRBV7-9,TRBJ1-2,NA,CASSRDYGYTF,TGTGCCAGCAGCCGAGACTATGGCTACACCTTC
TRBD1,TRBV4-1,TRBJ2-4,once,CASRGNTRTGEYIQYF,TGCGCCAGCAGAGGCAATACAAGGACAGGGGAATACATTCAGTACTTC
TRBD1,TRBV4-2,TRBJ1-1,NA,CASSRIQGANTEAFF,TGTGCCAGCAGCCGAATACAGGGGGCGAACACTGAAGCTTTCTTT
NA,TRBV18,TRBJ1-1,NA,CASSPQGRGTEAFF,TGTGCCAGCTCACCACAGGGGCGTGGAACTGAAGCTTTCTTT
NA,TRBV2,TRBJ2-5,NA,CASMLTATQETQYF,TGTGCCAGCATGTTGACAGCAACTCAAGAGACCCAGTACTTC
TRBD1,TRBV6-1,TRBJ1-4,NA,CAINAGTEKEKLFF,TGTGCCATCAACGCCGGGACAGAGAAGGAAAAACTGTTTTTT
NA,TRBV30,TRBJ2-7,NA,CAWSASLQQYF,TGTGCCTGGAGTGCCTCCCTCCAGCAGTACTTC
TRBD1,TRBV6-5,TRBJ1-3,NA,CASSYGQGAHGNTIYF,TGTGCCAGCAGTTACGGACAGGGGGCGCATGGAAACACCATATATTTT
NA,TRBV30,TRBJ2-3,NA,CARGTSTDTQYF,TGTGCCAGGGGGACAAGCACAGATACGCAGTATTTT
TRBD1,TRBV29-1,TRBJ1-5,NA,CSVGTGQDQPQHF,TGCAGCGTTGGGACAGGTCAGGATCAGCCCCAGCATTTT
TRBD2,TRBV7-6,TRBJ2-7,NA,CASSLETSGSYEQYF,TGTGCCAGCAGCTTAGAGACTAGCGGCTCCTACGAGCAGTACTTC
NA,TRBV5-6,TRBJ2-3,once,CASSAESSTDTQYF,TGTGCCAGCAGTGCGGAAAGCAGCACAGATACGCAGTATTTT
NA,TRBV5-6,TRBJ1-2,NA,CASSSSYGYTF,TGTGCCAGCAGCTCCTCCTATGGCTACACCTTC
NA,TRBV28,TRBJ1-1,NA,CASSDQGYGTEAFF,TGTGCCAGCAGTGATCAGGGTTATGGCACTGAAGCTTTCTTT
NA,TRBV5-4,TRBJ1-6,few,CASSTTPGTSVSPLHF,TGTGCCAGCAGCACCACTCCCGGGACTTCTGTTTCACCCCTCCACTTT
TRBD1,TRBV5-1,TRBJ1-1,NA,CASSAGDRGTEAFF,TGCGCCAGCAGCGCGGGCGACAGGGGCACTGAAGCTTTCTTT
TRBD2,TRBV30,TRBJ2-1,NA,CAWRPLGTSYNEQFF,TGTGCCTGGAGGCCCCTCGGGACTAGCTACAATGAGCAGTTCTTC
TRBD1,TRBV9,TRBJ1-2,NA,CASSATQGVGGYTF,TGTGCCAGCAGCGCGACACAGGGGGTCGGTGGCTACACCTTC
TRBD2,TRBV4-1,TRBJ2-1,NA,CASSPGLAGESSYNEQFF,TGCGCCAGCAGCCCGGGACTAGCGGGAGAGAGTTCCTACAATGAGCAGTTCTTC
TRBD1,TRBV29-1,TRBJ2-7,NA,CSVETGTGGLLEQYF,TGCAGCGTTGAAACCGGGACAGGGGGACTCCTCGAGCAGTACTTC
NA,TRBV4-1,TRBJ2-7,NA,CASSHPGGYEQYF,TGCGCCAGCAGCCACCCCGGCGGCTACGAGCAGTACTTC
TRBD1,TRBV6-1,TRBJ1-5,NA,CASSETGNQPQHF,TGTGCCAGCAGTGAGACAGGGAATCAGCCCCAGCATTTT
NA,TRBV30,TRBJ1-1,few,CAWERDSNTEAFF,TGTGCCTGGGAGCGGGATTCGAACACTGAAGCTTTCTTT
NA,TRBV6-6,TRBJ2-3,NA,CASSPYSGTDTQYF,TGTGCCAGCAGTCCGTACTCAGGAACAGATACGCAGTATTTT
TRBD1,TRBV2,TRBJ2-6,NA,CAREGQGFLGANVLTF,TGTGCCAGAGAGGGACAGGGGTTCCTTGGGGCCAACGTCCTGACTTTC
TRBD1,TRBV14,TRBJ2-7,NA,CASSRTGGPYEQYF,TGTGCCAGCAGCCGGACAGGGGGTCCCTACGAGCAGTACTTC
NA,TRBV9,TRBJ2-7,NA,CASSPEPLASYEQYF,TGTGCCAGCAGCCCGGAGCCACTAGCAAGCTACGAGCAGTACTTC
TRBD1,TRBV7-6,TRBJ1-5,NA,CASSPTGVGQPQHF,TGTGCCAGCAGCCCCACAGGGGTGGGGCAGCCCCAGCATTTT